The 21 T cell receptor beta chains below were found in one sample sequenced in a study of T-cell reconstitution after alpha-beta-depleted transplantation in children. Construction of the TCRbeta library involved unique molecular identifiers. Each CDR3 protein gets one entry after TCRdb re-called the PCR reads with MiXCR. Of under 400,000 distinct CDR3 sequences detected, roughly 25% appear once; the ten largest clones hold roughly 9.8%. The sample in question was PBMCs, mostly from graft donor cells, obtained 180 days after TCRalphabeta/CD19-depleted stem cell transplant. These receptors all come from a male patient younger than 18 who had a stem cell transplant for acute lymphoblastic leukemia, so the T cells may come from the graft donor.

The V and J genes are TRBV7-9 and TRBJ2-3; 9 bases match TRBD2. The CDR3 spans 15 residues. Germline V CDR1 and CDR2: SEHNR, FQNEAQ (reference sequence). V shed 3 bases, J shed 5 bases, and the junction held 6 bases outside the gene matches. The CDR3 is CASSFSGSGGDTQYF. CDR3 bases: TGTGCCAGCAGCTTTAGCGGGAGCGGGGGAGATACGCAGTATTTT.

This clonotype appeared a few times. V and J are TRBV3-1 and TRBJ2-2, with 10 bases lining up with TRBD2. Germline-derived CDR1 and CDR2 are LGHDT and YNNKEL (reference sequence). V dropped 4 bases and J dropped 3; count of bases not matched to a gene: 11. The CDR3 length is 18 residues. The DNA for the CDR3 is TGTGCCAGCAGCCCCGGTTTAGCGGGAGGAGGGGACACCGGGGAGCTGTTTTTT. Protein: CASSPGLAGGGDTGELFF. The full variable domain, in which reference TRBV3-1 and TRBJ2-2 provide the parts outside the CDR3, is DTAVSQTPKYLVTQMGNDKSIKCEQNLGHDTMYWYKQDSKKFLKIMFSYNNKELIINETVPNRFSPKSPDKAHLNLHINSLELGDSAVYFCASSPGLAGGGDTGELFFGEGSRLTVL.

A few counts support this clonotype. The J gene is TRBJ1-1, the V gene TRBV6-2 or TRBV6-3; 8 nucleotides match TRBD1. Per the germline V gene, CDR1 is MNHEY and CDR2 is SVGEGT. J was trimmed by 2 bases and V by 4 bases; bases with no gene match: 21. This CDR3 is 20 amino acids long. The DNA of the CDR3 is TGTGCCAGCAGTTCCATACGGGTTAATTTCTACAGGGGGACAAACACTGAAGCTTTCTTT. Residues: CASSSIRVNFYRGTNTEAFF.

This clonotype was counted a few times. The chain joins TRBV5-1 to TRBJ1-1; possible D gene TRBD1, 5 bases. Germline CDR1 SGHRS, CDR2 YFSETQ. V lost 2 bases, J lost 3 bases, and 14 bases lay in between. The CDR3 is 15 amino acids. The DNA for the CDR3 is TGCGCCAGCAGCTTAGGGACCCTGGAGGACACTGAAGCTTTCTTT. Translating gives CASSLGTLEDTEAFF.

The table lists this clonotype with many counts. CDR3 coding DNA: TGCAGCGTTGTTCTAGCGAGCTCCTACGAGCAGTACTTC. This translates into CSVVLASSYEQYF. The V gene is TRBV29-1, the J gene TRBJ2-7, with D maybe TRBD2 (6 bases). The CDR3 loop spans 13 amino acids. In germline, CDR1 is SQVTM, CDR2 ANQGSEA. Trimming left V 4 bases short and J 0 bases short, with 10 bases between.

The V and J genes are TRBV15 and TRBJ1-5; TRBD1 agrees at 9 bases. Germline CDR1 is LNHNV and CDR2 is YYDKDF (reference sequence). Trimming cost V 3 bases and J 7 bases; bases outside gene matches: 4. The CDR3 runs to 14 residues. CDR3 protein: CATSSGTGKQPQHF. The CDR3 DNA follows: TGTGCCACCAGCAGTGGGACAGGGAAACAGCCCCAGCATTTT.

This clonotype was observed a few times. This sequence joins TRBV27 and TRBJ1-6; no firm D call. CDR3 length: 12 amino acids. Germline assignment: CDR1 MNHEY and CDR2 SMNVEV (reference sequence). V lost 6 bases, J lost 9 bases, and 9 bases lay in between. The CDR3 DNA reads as TGTGCCAGCAGCTGGGCTGGTTCACCCCTCCACTTT. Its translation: CASSWAGSPLHF.

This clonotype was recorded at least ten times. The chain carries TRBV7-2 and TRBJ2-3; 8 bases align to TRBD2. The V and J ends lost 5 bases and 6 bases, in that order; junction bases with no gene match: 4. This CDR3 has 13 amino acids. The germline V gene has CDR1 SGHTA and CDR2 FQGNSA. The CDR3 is CASSREGTDTQYF. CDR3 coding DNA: TGTGCCAGCAGCCGGGAGGGAACCGATACGCAGTATTTT.

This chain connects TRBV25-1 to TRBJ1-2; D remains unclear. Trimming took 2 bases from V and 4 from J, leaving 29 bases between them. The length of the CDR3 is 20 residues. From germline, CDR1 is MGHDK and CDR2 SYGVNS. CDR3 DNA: TGTGCCAGCAGTGAAATCGGTGATAGGCACAGTCATACCCTAGTCTATGGCTACACCTTC. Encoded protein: CASSEIGDRHSHTLVYGYTF.

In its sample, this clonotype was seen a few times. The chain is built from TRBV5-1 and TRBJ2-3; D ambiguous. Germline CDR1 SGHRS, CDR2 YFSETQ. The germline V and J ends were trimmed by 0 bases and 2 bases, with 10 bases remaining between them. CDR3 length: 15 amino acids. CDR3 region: CASSLVGHPTDTQYF. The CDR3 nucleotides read TGCGCCAGCAGCTTGGTAGGCCATCCCACAGATACGCAGTATTTT.

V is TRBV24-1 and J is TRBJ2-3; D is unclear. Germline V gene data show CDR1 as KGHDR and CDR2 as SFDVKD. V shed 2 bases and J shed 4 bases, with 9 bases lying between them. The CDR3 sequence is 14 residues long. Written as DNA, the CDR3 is TGTGCCACCAGTGATTCTGGGATCCCAGATACGCAGTATTTT. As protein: CATSDSGIPDTQYF.

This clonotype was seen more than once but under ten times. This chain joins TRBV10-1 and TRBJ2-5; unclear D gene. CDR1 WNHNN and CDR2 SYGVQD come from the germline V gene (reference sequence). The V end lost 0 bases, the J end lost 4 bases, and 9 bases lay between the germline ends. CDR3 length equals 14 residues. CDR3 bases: TGCGCCAGCAGTGAGTCGCTATGGGGAGAGACCCAGTACTTC. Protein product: CASSESLWGETQYF.

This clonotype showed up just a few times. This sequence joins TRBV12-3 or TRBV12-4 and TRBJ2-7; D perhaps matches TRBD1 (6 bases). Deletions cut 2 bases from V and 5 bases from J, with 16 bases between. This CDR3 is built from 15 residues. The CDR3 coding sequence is TGTGCCAGCAGTTTAATCCCCAGGGGTATCGACGAGCAGTACTTC. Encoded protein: CASSLIPRGIDEQYF.

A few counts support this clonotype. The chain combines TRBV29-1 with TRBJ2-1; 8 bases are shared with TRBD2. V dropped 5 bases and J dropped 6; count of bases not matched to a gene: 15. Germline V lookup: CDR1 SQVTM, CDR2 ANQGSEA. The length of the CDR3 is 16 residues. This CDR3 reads CSVPGLAGHPGNEQFF. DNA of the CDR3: TGCAGCGTTCCAGGACTAGCCGGGCATCCGGGCAATGAGCAGTTCTTC.

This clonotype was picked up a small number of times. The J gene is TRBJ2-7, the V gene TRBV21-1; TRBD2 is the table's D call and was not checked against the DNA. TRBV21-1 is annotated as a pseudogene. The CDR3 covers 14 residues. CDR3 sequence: CASSPLRLVGEQYF. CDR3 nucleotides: TGTGCCAGCAGCCCCCTCCGACTAGTTGGGGAGCAGTACTTC.

CDR3 DNA: TGCAGTGGGGCCGGCAACTACAATGAGCAGTTCTTC. Encoded protein: CSGAGNYNEQFF. The chain has TRBV20-1 and TRBJ2-1; the D is unclear. Germline CDR1 is DFQATT and CDR2 is SNEGSKA (reference sequence). This CDR3 spans 12 amino acids. The germline V and J ends were trimmed by 7 bases and 3 bases, with 10 bases remaining between them.

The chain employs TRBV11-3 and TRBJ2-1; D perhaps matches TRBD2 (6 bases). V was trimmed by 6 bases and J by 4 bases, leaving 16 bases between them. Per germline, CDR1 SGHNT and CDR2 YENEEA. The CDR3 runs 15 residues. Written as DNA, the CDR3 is TGTGCCAGCAGTCGTGCCGGGACTTCTTACAATGAGCAGTTCTTC. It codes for CASSRAGTSYNEQFF.

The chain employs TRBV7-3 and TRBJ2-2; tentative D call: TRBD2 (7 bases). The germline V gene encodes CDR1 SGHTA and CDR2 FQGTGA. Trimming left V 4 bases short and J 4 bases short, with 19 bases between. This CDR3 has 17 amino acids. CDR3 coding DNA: TGTGCCAGCAGCTCGGAGGGGGGGGCGGTTAGCACCGGGGAGCTGTTTTTT. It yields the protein CASSSEGGAVSTGELFF. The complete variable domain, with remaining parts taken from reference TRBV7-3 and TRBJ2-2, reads GAGVSQTPSNKVTEKGKYVELRCDPISGHTALYWYRQSLGQGPEFLIYFQGTGAADDSGLPNDRFFAVRPEGSVSTLKIQRTERGDSAVYLCASSSEGGAVSTGELFFGEGSRLTVL.

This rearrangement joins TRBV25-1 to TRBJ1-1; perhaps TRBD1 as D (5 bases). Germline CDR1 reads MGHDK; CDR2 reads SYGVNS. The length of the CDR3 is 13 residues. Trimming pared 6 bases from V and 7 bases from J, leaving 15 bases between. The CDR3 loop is CASRERAGGEAFF. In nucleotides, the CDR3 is TGTGCCAGCAGGGAACGTGCGGGGGGTGAAGCTTTCTTT.

The CDR3 DNA follows: TGTGCCAGCATGAGGACAGGGGGCCGGTACGAGCAGTACTTC. Amino acids: CASMRTGGRYEQYF. The gene calls are TRBV6-1 and TRBJ2-7; 11 bases are shared with TRBD1. J lost 4 bases, V lost 7 bases, and 6 bases had no gene match. Germline loops: CDR1 MNHNS, CDR2 SASEGT. The CDR3 covers 14 residues.

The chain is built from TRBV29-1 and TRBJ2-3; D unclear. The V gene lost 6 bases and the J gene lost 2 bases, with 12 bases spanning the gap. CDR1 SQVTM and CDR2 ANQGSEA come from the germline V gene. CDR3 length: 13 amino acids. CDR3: CSVCGVFTDTQYF. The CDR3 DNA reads TGCAGCGTATGTGGGGTTTTCACAGATACGCAGTATTTT.